Shown below are 14 T cell receptor beta chains from a single sample sequenced in a study of T cell changes during pregnancy in multiple sclerosis. Libraries were prepared by immunoSEQ multiplex PCR; TCRdb keeps only in-frame clonotypes and omits some of them. The sample carries approximately 61,000 clones, around nine tenths recorded once. The starting material was peripheral blood, obtained in the first trimester of pregnancy. Receptors were obtained from a female donor in good health, enrolled as a control in a pregnancy study.

The rearrangement joins TRBV9 to TRBJ2-5; 11 bases map to TRBD1. Per germline, CDR1 SGDLS and CDR2 YYNGEE. The CDR3 extends over 15 amino acids. The ends lost 0 bases at V and 5 bases at J; junction bases unmatched: 3. CDR3 coding DNA: TGTGCCAGCAGCGTAGAGGGACAGGGGGTGGAGACCCAGTACTTC. This sequence encodes CASSVEGQGVETQYF.

This clone was picked up one time. The chain has TRBV6-5 and TRBJ2-4; TRBD1 matches at 10 bases. Germline loops: CDR1 MNHEY, CDR2 SVGAGI. Losses at the gene ends were 5 bases for V and 7 bases for J; bases not matched to a gene: 8. The CDR3 is 15 residues long. CDR3 in amino acids: CASSHPTGGLNIQYF. In DNA, the CDR3 is TGTGCCAGCAGTCATCCGACAGGGGGCTTGAACATTCAGTACTTC.

The chain recombines TRBV10-2 with TRBJ2-7; TRBD2 is a possible D gene (6 bases). Trimming pared 1 base from V and 3 bases from J, leaving 13 bases between. The CDR3 contains 15 residues. CDR1 and CDR2 from the germline V gene are WSHSY and SAAADI. CDR3 sequence reads: CASSELRLDFYEQYF. CDR3 nucleotide sequence: TGCGCCAGCAGTGAGTTACGACTAGATTTCTACGAGCAGTACTTC.

The chain couples TRBV11-2 to TRBJ2-3; 8 bases agree with TRBD2. CDR3 length equals 17 residues. The germline V gene has CDR1 SGHAT and CDR2 FQNNGV. V trimming: 4 bases; J trimming: 3 bases; junction bases outside the gene matches: 12. CDR3 sequence: CASSSTPWSGSTDTQYF. CDR3 in DNA: TGTGCCAGCAGCTCGACCCCCTGGAGCGGGAGTACAGATACGCAGTATTTT.

This clone was picked up a small number of times. This rearrangement joins TRBV7-3 to TRBJ1-2; TRBD1 matches 7 bases. J was trimmed by 4 bases and V by 2 bases; bases with no gene match: 10. This CDR3 contains 16 residues. Germline CDR1 SGHTA, CDR2 FQGTGA. The CDR3: CASSLGTDPGGYGYTF. DNA for the CDR3: TGTGCCAGCAGCTTAGGGACAGATCCAGGAGGCTATGGCTACACCTTC. The full variable domain, its missing parts supplied by reference TRBV7-3 and TRBJ1-2, is GAGVSQTPSNKVTEKGKYVELRCDPISGHTALYWYRQSLGQGPEFLIYFQGTGAADDSGLPNDRFFAVRPEGSVSTLKIQRTERGDSAVYLCASSLGTDPGGYGYTFGSGTRLTVV.

V usage is TRBV30 and J usage is TRBJ2-5; 9 bases map to TRBD1. The junction had 11 bases not matched to a gene; V was cut back by 2 bases and J by 1 base. This CDR3 contains 17 residues. Germline loops: CDR1 GTSNPN, CDR2 SVGIG (reference sequence). CDR3 sequence: CAWSPGTGRHFQETQYF. The DNA of the CDR3 is TGTGCCTGGAGTCCCGGGACAGGGCGTCATTTCCAAGAGACCCAGTACTTC. Variable domain in full (rest from reference TRBV30 and TRBJ2-5): SQTIHQWPATLVQPVGSPLSLECTVEGTSNPNLYWYRQAAGRGLQLLFYSVGIGQISSEVPQNLSASRPQDRQFILSSKKLLLSDSGFYLCAWSPGTGRHFQETQYFGPGTRLLVL.

This clone was seen only a few times. The CDR3 coding sequence is TGCGCCAGCAGCCCGGAGGTTAGCGGGAGATTAGAGGAGCAGTTCTTC. As protein: CASSPEVSGRLEEQFF. The J gene is TRBJ2-1, the V gene TRBV5-1; 9 positions match TRBD2. The length of the CDR3 is 16 residues. J lost 10 bases, V lost 4 bases, and 15 bases had no gene match. Per germline, CDR1 SGHRS and CDR2 YFSETQ.

The CDR3 DNA reads TGTGCCAGCAGCCAGTATTTTGACCGAGGCAATGAGCAGTTCTTC. Amino acids: CASSQYFDRGNEQFF. The rearrangement uses TRBV14 and TRBJ2-1; no firm D call. The CDR3 length is 15 residues. The V and J ends lost 3 bases and 6 bases respectively, with 15 bases between them. Looked up from germline, CDR1 is SGHDN and CDR2 is FVKESK.

At least ten counts were recorded for this clone. J is TRBJ2-7 and V is TRBV25-1; 8 bases line up with TRBD1. Per germline, CDR1 MGHDK and CDR2 SYGVNS. The CDR3 loop spans 13 amino acids. V lost 1 base to trimming and J lost 6 bases; unmatched junction nucleotides: 2. Written as DNA, the CDR3 is TGTGCCAGCAGTGAATCAGGGGGCGGCGAGCAGTACTTC. Its protein product is CASSESGGGEQYF.

The chain joins TRBV4-3 to TRBJ2-7; D gene unclear. This CDR3 region has 17 residues. Germline V gives CDR1 LGHNA, CDR2 YSLEER. V shed 4 bases and J shed 2 bases, with 21 bases lying between them. CDR3 residues: CASSLSHQPGLPYEQYF. DNA of the CDR3: TGCGCCAGCAGCCTATCCCACCAACCCGGTCTCCCCTACGAGCAGTACTTC.

The V call is TRBV30, the J call TRBJ1-1, with no clear D. The CDR3 length is 13 residues. V dropped 4 bases and J dropped 0 bases, with 9 bases sitting between them. From germline, CDR1 is GTSNPN and CDR2 SVGIG (reference sequence). The CDR3 nucleotides are TGTGCCTGGAATCTGCGGATGAACACTGAAGCTTTCTTT. Residues: CAWNLRMNTEAFF.

The genes are TRBV6-1 and TRBJ2-5; TRBD2 is a possible D gene (6 bases). The V gene's germline CDR1 is MNHNS and CDR2 SASEGT. The V and J ends lost 2 bases and 2 bases respectively, with 18 bases between them. This CDR3 contains 17 residues. This CDR3 reads CASSETVPAGWQETQYF. CDR3 nucleotide sequence: TGTGCCAGCAGTGAAACCGTCCCGGCGGGGTGGCAAGAGACCCAGTACTTC.

The CDR3 reads CASSGGQGVSTDTQYF. For the CDR3, the DNA is TGTGCCAGCAGTGGGGGACAGGGCGTTAGCACAGATACGCAGTATTTT. J is TRBJ2-3 and V is TRBV11-2, with 9 nucleotides matching TRBD1. CDR3 length equals 16 residues. The ends lost 6 bases at V and 0 bases at J; junction bases unmatched: 7. The germline gives CDR1 SGHAT, CDR2 FQNNGV.

CDR3 sequence: CASSLYRGINTEAFF. In DNA form, the CDR3 reads TGTGCCAGCAGCCTCTACAGGGGTATTAACACTGAAGCTTTCTTT. The chain has TRBV11-2 and TRBJ1-1, with 7 nucleotides matching TRBD1. The germline CDR1 and CDR2 sequences are SGHAT and FQNNGV. Unmatched junction bases numbered 8, after V lost 5 bases and J lost 2 bases. CDR3 length: 15 amino acids.